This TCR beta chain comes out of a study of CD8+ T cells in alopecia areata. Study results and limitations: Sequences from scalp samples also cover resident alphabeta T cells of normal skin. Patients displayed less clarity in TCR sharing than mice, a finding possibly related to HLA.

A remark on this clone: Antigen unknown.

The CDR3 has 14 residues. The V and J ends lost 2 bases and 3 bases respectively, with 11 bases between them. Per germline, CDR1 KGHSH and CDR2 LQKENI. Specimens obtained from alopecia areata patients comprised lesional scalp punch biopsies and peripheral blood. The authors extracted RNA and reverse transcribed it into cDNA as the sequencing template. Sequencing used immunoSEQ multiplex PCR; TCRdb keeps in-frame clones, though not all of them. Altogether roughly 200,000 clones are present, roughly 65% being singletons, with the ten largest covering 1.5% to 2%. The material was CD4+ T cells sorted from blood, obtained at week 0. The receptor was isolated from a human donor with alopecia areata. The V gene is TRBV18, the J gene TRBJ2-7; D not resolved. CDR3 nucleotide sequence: TGTGCCAGCTCACCAGGTTCCGTCAACTACGAGCAGTACTTC. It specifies CASSPGSVNYEQYF.